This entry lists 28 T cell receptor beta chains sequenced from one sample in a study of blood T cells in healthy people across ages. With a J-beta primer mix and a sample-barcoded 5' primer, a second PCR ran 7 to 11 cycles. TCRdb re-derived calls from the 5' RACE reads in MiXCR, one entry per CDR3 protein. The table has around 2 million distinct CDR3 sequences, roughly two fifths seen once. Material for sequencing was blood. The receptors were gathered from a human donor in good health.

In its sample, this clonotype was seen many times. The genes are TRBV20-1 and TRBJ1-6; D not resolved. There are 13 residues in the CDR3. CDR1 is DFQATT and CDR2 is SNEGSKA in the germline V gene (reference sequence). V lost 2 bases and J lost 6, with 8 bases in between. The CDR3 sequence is CSARYGGNSPLHF. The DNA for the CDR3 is TGCAGTGCTAGATATGGAGGTAATTCACCCCTCCACTTT.

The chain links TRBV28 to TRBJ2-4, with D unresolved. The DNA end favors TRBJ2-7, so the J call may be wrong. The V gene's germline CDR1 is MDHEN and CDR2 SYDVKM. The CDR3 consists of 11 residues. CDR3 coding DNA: TGTGCCAGTGGGCCACACCACGAGCAGTACTTC. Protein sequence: CASGPHHEQYF.

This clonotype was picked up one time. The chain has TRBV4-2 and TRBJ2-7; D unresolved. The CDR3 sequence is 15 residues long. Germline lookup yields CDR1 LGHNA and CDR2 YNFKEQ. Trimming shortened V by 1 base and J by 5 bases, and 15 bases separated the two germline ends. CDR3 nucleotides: TGTGCCAGCAGCCAAGGGGTAAGGTTATACCACGAGCAGTACTTC. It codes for CASSQGVRLYHEQYF.

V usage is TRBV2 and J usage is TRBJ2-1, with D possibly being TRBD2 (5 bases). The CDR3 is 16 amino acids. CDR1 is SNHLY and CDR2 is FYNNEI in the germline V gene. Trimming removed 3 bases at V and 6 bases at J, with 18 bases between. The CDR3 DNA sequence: TGTGCCAGCAGTGAGAGAGGGAACCGGGCGACCAATGAGCAGTTCTTC. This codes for CASSERGNRATNEQFF.

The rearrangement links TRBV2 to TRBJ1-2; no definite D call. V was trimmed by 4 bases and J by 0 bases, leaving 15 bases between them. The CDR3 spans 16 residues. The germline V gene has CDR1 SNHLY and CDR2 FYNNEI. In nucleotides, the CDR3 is TGTGCCAGCAGTGGTGGCAGGTTATCAGCTAACTATGGCTACACCTTC. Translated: CASSGGRLSANYGYTF.

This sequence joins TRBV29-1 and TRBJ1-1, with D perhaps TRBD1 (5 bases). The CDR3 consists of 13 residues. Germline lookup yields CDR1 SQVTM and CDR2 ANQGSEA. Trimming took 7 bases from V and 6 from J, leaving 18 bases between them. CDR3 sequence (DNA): TGCAGCGGGTTAGGGACTGGCGTCTCTGAAGCTTTCTTT. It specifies CSGLGTGVSEAFF.

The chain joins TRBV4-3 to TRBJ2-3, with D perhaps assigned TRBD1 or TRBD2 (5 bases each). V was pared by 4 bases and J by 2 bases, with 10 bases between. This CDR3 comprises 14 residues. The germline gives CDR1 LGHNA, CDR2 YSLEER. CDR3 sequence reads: CASSLGTFTDTQYF. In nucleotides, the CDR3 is TGCGCCAGCAGCCTCGGGACCTTCACAGATACGCAGTATTTT.

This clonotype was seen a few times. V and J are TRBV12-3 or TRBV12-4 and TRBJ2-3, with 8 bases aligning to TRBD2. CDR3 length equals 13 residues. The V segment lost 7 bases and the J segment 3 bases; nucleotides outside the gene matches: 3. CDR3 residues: CASKRGWTDTQYF. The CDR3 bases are TGTGCCAGCAAGCGGGGGTGGACAGATACGCAGTATTTT.

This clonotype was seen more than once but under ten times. The DNA for the CDR3 is TGTGCCAGCAGCCCGAACGGGGGGGATTCCTACGAGCAGTACTTC. Translation: CASSPNGGDSYEQYF. The rearrangement links TRBV7-2 to TRBJ2-7, with 8 bases aligning to TRBD2. Germline assignment: CDR1 SGHTA and CDR2 FQGNSA. V lost 5 bases and J lost 1; bases outside the gene matches: 7. The CDR3 extends over 15 amino acids.

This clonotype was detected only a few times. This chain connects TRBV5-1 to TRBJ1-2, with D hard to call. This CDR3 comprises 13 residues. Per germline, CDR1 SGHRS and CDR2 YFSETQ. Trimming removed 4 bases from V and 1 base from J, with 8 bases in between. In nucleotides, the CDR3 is TGCGCCAGCAGCGTGGACGATAACTATGGCTACACCTTC. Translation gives CASSVDDNYGYTF. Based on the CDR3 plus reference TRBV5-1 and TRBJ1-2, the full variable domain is KAGVTQTPRYLIKTRGQQVTLSCSPISGHRSVSWYQQTPGQGLQFLFEYFSETQRNKGNFPGRFSGRQFSNSRSEMNVSTLELGDSALYLCASSVDDNYGYTFGSGTRLTVV.

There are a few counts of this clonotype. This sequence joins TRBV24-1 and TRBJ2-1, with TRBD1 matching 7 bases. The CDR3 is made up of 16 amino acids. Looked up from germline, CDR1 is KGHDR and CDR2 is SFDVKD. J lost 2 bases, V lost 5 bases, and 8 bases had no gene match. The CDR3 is CATSGERQGAYNEQFF. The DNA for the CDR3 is TGTGCCACCAGTGGGGAGAGACAGGGAGCCTACAATGAGCAGTTCTTC.

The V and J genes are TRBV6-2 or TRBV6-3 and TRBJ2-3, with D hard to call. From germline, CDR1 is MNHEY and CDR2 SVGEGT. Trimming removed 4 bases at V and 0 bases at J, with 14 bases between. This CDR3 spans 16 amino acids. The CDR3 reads CASSSVTVTSTDTQYF. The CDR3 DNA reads TGTGCCAGCAGTTCCGTGACGGTAACTAGCACAGATACGCAGTATTTT.

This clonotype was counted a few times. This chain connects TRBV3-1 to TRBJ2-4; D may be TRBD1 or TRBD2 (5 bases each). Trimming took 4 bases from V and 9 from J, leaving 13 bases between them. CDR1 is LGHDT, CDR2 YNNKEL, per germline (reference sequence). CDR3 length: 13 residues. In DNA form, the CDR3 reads TGTGCCAGCAGCCCCCCCCCTGGGGGCATTCAGTACTTC. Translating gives CASSPPPGGIQYF. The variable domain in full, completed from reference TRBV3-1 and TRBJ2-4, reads DTAVSQTPKYLVTQMGNDKSIKCEQNLGHDTMYWYKQDSKKFLKIMFSYNNKELIINETVPNRFSPKSPDKAHLNLHINSLELGDSAVYFCASSPPPGGIQYFGAGTRLSVL.

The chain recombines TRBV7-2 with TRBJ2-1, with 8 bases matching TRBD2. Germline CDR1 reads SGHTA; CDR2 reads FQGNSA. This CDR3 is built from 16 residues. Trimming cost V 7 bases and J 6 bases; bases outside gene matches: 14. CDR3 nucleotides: TGTGCCAGCAACCTTCCCGGGACTAGTGTCTCCAATGAGCAGTTCTTC. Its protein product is CASNLPGTSVSNEQFF.

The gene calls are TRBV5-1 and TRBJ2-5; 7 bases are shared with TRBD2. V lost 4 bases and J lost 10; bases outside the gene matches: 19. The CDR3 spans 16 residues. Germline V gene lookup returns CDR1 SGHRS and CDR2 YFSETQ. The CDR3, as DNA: TGCGCCAGCAGCAAATCTCCGGGACTATGGGTCGAGTACCAGTACTTC. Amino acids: CASSKSPGLWVEYQYF.

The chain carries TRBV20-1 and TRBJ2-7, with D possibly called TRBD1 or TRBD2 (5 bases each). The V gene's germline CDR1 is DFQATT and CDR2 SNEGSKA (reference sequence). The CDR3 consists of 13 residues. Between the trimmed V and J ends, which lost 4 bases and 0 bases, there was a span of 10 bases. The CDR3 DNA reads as TGCAGTGCTAACGACGGGGCCTCCTACGAGCAGTACTTC. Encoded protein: CSANDGASYEQYF.

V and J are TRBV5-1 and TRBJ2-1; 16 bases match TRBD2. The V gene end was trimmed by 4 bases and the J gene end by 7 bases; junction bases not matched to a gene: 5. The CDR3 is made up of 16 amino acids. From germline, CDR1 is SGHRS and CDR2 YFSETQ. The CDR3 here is CASSGTSGGALNEQFF. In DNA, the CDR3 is TGCGCCAGCAGCGGGACTAGCGGGGGGGCATTGAATGAGCAGTTCTTC.

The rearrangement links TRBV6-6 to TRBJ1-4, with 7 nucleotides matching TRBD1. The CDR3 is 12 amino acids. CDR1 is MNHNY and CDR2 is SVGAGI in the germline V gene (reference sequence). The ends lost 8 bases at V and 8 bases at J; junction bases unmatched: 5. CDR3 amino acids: CASRQGVEKLFF. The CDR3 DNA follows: TGTGCCAGCCGGCAGGGGGTGGAAAAACTGTTTTTT.

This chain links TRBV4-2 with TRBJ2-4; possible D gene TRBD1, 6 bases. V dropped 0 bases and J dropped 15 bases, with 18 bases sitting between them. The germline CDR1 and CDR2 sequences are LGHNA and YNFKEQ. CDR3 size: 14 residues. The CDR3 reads CASSQENRAYERYF. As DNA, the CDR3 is TGTGCCAGCAGCCAAGAAAACAGGGCCTACGAGCGGTACTTC.

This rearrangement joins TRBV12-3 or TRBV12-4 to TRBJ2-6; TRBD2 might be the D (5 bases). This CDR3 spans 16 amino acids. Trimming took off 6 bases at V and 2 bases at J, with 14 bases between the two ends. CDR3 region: CASSPDAGAGANVLTF. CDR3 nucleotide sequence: TGTGCCAGCAGCCCTGACGCGGGCGCTGGGGCCAACGTCCTGACTTTC.

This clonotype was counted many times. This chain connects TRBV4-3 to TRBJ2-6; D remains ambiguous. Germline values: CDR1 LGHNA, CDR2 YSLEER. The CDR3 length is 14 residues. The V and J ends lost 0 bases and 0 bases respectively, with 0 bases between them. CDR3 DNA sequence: TGCGCCAGCAGCCAAGACTCTGGGGCCAACGTCCTGACTTTC. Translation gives CASSQDSGANVLTF.

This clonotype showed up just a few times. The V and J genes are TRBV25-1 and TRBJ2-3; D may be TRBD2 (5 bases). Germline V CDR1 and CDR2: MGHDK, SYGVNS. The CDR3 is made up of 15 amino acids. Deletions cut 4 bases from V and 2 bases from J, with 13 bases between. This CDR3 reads CASSVLRGPTDTQYF. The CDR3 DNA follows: TGTGCCAGCAGTGTGTTAAGAGGGCCCACAGATACGCAGTATTTT.

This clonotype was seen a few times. The CDR3 region has the DNA TGTGCCAGCAGCTGGGACGGAGACTTGAACACTGAAGCTTTCTTT. Its protein product is CASSWDGDLNTEAFF. This sequence joins TRBV7-9 and TRBJ1-1; maybe TRBD1 (5 bases). From germline, CDR1 is SEHNR and CDR2 FQNEAQ (reference sequence). This CDR3 comprises 15 residues. V was cut by 4 bases and J by 0 bases, with 12 bases left in between.

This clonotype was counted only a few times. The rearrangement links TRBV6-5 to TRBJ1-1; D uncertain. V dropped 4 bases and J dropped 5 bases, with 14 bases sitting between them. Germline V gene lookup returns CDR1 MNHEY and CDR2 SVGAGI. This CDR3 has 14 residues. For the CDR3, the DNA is TGTGCCAGCAGTTCGGGCAGGAAAACGACTGAAGCTTTCTTT. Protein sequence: CASSSGRKTTEAFF.

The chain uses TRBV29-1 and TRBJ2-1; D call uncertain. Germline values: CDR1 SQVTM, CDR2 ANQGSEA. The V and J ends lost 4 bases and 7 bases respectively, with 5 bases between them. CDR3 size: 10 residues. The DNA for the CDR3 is TGCAGCGTTGTAAGTAATGAGCAGTTCTTC. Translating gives CSVVSNEQFF.

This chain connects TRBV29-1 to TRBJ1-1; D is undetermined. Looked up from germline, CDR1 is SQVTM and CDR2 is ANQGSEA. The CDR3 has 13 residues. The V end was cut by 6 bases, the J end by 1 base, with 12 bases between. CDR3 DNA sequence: TGCAGCGTCTTGAGGTTCAGGAACACTGAAGCTTTCTTT. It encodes CSVLRFRNTEAFF.

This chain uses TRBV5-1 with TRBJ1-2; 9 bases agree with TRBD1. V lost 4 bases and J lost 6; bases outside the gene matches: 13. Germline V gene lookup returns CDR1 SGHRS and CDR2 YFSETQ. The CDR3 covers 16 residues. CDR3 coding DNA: TGCGCCAGCAGCCCATCAATTGGACAGGGGCTTCATGGCTACACCTTC. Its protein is CASSPSIGQGLHGYTF.

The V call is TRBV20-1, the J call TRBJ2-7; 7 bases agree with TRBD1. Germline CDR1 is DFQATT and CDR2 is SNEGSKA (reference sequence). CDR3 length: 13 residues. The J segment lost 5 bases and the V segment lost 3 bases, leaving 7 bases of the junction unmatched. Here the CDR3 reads CSARDRPRDEQYF. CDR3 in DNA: TGCAGTGCTAGGGACAGGCCCAGGGACGAGCAGTACTTC.